This paragraph covers one T cell receptor beta chain sequence. Antigen unknown. Each CDR3 protein gets one entry in TCRdb, which reprocessed the 5' RACE reads and gives no DNA. The sample totals around 140,000 distinct CDR3 sequences; its top ten clones hold about 1.2%. The data derive from a study of monozygotic twins with inflammatory bowel disease. Study outcomes and limitations: Clonotype sharing was lower in IBD patients than healthy twins, most markedly with disease activity. T cell subtypes that differed could not be told apart.

There are 14 residues in the CDR3. The clonotype originates from a human donor with ulcerative colitis or Crohn's disease, or a healthy co-twin of an affected twin (not recorded which). This chain joins TRBV12-3 or TRBV12-4 and TRBJ2-7; TCRdb lists TRBD1, though no DNA is available to test this call. Sequencing used blood. CDR3 region: CASSPGWRDGEQYF.